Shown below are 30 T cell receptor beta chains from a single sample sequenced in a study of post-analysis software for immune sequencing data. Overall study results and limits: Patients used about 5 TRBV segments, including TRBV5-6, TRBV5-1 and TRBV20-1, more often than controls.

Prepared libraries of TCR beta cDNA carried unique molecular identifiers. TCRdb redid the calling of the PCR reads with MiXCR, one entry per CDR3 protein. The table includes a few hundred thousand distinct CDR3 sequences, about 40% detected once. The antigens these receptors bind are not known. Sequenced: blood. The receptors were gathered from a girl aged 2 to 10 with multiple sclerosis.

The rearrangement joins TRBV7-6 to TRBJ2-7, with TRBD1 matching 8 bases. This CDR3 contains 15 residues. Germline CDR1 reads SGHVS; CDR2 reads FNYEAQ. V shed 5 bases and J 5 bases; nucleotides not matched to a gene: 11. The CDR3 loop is CASSPRQGIRNEQYF. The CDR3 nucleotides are TGTGCCAGCAGCCCCCGACAGGGGATAAGAAACGAGCAGTACTTC.

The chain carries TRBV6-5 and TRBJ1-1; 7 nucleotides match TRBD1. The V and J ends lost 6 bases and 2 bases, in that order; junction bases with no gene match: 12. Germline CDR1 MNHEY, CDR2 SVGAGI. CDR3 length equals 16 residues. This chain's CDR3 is CASRLPPDRVNTEAFF. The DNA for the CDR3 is TGTGCCAGCAGATTACCGCCCGACAGGGTCAACACTGAAGCTTTCTTT.

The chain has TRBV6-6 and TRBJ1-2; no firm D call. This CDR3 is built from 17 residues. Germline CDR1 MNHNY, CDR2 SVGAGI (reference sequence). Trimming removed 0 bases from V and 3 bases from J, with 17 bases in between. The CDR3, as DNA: TGTGCCAGCAGTTACTCCCTCAGTCGAACGATGGACTATGGCTACACCTTC. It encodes CASSYSLSRTMDYGYTF.

CDR3 sequence reads: CSVEEETQYF. The CDR3 DNA follows: TGCAGCGTTGAAGAAGAGACCCAGTACTTC. This rearrangement joins TRBV29-1 to TRBJ2-5; D not resolved. The germline V gene has CDR1 SQVTM and CDR2 ANQGSEA. This CDR3 has 10 amino acids. Trimming left V 0 bases short and J 4 bases short, with 0 bases between.

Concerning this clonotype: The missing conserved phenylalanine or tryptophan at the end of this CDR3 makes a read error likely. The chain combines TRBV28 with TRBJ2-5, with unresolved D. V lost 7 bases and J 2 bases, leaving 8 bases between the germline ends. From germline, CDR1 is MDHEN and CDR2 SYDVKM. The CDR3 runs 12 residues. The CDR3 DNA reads TGTGCCAGCACCCAGCAGCAAGAGACCCAGTACGTC. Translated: CASTQQQETQYV.

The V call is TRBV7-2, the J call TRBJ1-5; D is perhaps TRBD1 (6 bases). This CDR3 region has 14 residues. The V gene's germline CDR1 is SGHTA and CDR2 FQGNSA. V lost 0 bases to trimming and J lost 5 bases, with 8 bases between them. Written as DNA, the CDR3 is TGTGCCAGCAGCTTAGCACAGGGAGATCAGCCCCAGCATTTT. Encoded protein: CASSLAQGDQPQHF.

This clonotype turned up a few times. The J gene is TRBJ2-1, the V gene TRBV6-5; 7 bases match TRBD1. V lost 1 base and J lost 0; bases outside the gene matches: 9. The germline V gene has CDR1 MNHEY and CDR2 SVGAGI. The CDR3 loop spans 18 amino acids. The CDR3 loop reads CASSYLTGVGSSYNEQFF. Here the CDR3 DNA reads TGTGCCAGCAGTTACTTAACAGGGGTCGGAAGCTCCTACAATGAGCAGTTCTTC.

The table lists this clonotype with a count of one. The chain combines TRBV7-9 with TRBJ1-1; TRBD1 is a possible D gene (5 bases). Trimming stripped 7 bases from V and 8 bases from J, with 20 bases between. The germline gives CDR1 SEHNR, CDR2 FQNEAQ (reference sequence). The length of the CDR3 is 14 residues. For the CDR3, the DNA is TGTGCCAGCACCATAAGATCCCAGGGTACGGAAGCTTTCTTT. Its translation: CASTIRSQGTEAFF. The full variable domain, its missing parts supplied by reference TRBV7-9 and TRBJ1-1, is DTGVSQNPRHKITKRGQNVTFRCDPISEHNRLYWYRQTLGQGPEFLTYFQNEAQLEKSRLLSDRFSAERPKGSFSTLEIQRTEQGDSAMYLCASTIRSQGTEAFFGQGTRLTVV.

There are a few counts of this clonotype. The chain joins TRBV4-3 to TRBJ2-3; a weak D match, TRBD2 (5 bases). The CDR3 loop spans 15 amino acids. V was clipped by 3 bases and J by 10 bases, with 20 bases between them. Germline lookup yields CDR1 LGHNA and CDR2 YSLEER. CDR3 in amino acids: CASSQDILTLGAQYF. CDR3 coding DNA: TGCGCCAGCAGCCAGGATATTCTGACCCTCGGGGCGCAGTATTTT.

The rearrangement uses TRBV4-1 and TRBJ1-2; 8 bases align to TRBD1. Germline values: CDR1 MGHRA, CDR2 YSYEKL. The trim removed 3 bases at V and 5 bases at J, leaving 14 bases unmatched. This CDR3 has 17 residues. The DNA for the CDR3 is TGCGCCAGCAGCCAGATAGGCAGGGGGCCTAAGAGGTATGGCTACACCTTC. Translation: CASSQIGRGPKRYGYTF.

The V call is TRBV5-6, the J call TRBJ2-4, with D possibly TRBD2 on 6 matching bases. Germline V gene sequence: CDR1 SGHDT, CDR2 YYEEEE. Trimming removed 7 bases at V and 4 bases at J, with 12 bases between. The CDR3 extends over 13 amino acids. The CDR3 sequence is CASLGAGKNIQYF. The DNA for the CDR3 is TGTGCCAGCCTCGGAGCGGGTAAAAACATTCAGTACTTC.

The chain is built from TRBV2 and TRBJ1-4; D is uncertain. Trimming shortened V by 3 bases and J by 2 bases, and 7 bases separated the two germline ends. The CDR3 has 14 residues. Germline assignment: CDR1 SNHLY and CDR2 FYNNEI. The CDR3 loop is CASSEWGTNEKLFF. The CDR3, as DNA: TGTGCCAGCAGTGAGTGGGGTACTAATGAAAAACTGTTTTTT.

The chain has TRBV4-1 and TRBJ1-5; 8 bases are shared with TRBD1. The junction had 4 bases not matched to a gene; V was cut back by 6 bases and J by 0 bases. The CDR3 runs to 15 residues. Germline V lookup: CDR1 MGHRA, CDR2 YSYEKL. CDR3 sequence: CASRKTGASNQPQHF. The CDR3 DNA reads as TGCGCCAGCAGAAAGACAGGGGCTAGCAATCAGCCCCAGCATTTT.

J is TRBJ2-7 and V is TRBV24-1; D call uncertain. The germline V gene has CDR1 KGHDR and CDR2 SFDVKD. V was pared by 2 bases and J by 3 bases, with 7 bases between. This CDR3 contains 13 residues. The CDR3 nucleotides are TGTGCCACCAGTGATTCGGCAGACTACGAGCAGTACTTC. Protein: CATSDSADYEQYF.

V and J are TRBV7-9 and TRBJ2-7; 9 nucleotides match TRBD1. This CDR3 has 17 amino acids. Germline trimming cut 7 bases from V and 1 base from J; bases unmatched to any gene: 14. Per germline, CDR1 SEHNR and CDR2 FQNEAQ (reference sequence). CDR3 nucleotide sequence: TGTGCCAGCACGCCCATTTATCCGGGACAGGGTTCCTACGAGCAGTACTTC. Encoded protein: CASTPIYPGQGSYEQYF.

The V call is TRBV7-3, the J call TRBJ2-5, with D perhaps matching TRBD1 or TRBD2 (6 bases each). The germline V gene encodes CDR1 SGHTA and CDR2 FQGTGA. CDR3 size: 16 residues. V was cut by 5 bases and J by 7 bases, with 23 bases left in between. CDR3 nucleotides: TGTGCCAGCAGCACCGTCCCCGGAGGGGGGAGAGGGACCCAGTACTTC. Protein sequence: CASSTVPGGGRGTQYF. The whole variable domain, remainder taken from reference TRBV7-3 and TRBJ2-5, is GAGVSQTPSNKVTEKGKYVELRCDPISGHTALYWYRQSLGQGPEFLIYFQGTGAADDSGLPNDRFFAVRPEGSVSTLKIQRTERGDSAVYLCASSTVPGGGRGTQYFGPGTRLLVL.

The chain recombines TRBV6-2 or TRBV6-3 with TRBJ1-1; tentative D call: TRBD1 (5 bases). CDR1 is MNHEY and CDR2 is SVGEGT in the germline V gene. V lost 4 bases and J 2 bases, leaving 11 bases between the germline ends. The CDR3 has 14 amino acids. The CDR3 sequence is CASSFGTGNTEAFF. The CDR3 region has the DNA TGTGCCAGCAGTTTCGGGACGGGTAACACTGAAGCTTTCTTT.

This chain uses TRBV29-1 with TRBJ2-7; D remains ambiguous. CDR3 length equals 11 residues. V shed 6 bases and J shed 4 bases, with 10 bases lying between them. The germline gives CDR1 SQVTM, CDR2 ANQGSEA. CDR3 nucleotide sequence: TGCAGCGTCCGGACCGCGTACGAGCAGTACTTC. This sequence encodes CSVRTAYEQYF.

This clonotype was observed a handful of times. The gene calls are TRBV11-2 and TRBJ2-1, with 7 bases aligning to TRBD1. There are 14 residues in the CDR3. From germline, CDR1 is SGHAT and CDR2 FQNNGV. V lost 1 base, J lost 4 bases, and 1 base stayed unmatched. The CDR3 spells CASSLGGQYNEQFF. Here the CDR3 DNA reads TGTGCCAGCAGCTTAGGGGGACAGTACAATGAGCAGTTCTTC.

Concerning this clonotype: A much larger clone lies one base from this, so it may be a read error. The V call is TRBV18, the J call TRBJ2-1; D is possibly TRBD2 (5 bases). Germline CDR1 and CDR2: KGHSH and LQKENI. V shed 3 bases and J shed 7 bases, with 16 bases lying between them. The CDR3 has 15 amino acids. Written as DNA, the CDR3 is TGTGCCAGCTCACCCAGACCGGGGTCGTCAAATGAGCAGTTCTTC. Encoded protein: CASSPRPGSSNEQFF.

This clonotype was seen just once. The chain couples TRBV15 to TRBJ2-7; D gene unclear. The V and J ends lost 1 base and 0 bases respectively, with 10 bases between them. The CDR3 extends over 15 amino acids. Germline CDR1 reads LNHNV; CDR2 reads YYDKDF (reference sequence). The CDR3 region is CATSRAISPSYEQYF. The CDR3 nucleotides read TGTGCCACCAGCAGAGCGATCTCCCCCTCCTACGAGCAGTACTTC.

CDR3 residues: CASSSGLAAHWYF. CDR3 coding DNA: TGTGCCAGCAGCTCCGGACTAGCCGCACACTGGTACTTC. The chain joins TRBV7-9 to TRBJ2-7; TRBD2 matches 8 bases. With 4 bases clipped from V and 12 bases from J, the junction kept 11 bases outside the gene matches. This CDR3 is 13 amino acids long. Germline V lookup: CDR1 SEHNR, CDR2 FQNEAQ (reference sequence).

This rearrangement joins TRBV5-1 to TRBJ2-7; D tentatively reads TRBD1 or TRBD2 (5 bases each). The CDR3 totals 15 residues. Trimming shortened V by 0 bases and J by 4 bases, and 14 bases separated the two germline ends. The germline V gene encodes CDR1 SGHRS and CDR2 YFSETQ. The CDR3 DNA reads TGCGCCAGCAGCTTGGCCGGAGTGGGACCTTACGAGCAGTACTTC. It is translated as CASSLAGVGPYEQYF.

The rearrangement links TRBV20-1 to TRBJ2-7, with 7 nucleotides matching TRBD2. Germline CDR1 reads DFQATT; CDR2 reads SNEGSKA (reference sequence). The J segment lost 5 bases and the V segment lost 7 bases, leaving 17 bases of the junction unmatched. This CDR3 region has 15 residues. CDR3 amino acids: CSGSGLGGRPNEQYF. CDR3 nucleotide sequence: TGCAGTGGTTCAGGTCTCGGCGGGAGACCCAACGAGCAGTACTTC.

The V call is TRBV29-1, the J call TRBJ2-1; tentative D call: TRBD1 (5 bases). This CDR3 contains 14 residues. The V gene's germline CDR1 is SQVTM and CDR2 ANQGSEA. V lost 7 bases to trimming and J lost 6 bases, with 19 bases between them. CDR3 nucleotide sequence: TGCAGCGGAGAAAAGCAGGGTAGGGGCAATGAGCAGTTCTTC. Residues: CSGEKQGRGNEQFF.

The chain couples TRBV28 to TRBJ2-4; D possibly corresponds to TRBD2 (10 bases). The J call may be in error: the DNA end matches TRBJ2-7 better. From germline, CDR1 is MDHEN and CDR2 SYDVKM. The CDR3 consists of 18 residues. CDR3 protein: CASSTGQGVLAGEGEQYF. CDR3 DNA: TGTGCCAGCAGTACGGGACAGGGCGTCCTAGCGGGAGAAGGCGAGCAGTACTTC.

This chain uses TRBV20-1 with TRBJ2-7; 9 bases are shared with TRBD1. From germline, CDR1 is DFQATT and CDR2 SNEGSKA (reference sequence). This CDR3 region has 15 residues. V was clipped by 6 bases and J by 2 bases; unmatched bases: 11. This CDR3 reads CSAFLIQGATYEQYF. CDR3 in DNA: TGCAGTGCGTTTCTCATACAGGGGGCTACCTACGAGCAGTACTTC.

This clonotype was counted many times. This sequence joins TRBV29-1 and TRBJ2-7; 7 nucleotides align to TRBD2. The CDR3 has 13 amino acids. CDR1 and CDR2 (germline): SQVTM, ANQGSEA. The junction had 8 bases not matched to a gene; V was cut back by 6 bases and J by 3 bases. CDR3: CSVALGLNYEQYF. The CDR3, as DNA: TGCAGCGTCGCCCTGGGACTAAACTACGAGCAGTACTTC.

In DNA form, the CDR3 reads TGTGCCAGCAGCAAGGAGATTCAAGAGACCCAGTACTTC. It specifies CASSKEIQETQYF. V gene TRBV6-6 combines with J gene TRBJ2-5, with unresolved D. Per germline, CDR1 MNHNY and CDR2 SVGAGI (reference sequence). Trimming pared 6 bases from V and 2 bases from J, leaving 10 bases between. The length of the CDR3 is 13 residues.

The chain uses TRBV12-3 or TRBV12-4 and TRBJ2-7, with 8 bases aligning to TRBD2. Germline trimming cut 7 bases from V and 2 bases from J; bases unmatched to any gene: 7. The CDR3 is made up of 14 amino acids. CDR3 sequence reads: CASTQSGSAYEQYF. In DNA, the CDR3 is TGTGCCAGCACCCAAAGCGGGAGCGCCTACGAGCAGTACTTC.